Each of the 17 T cell receptor beta chains below was sequenced from the same sample in a study of cytomegalovirus exposure and HLA in healthy donors. A multiplex PCR was run with 60 Vbeta primers and 13 Jbeta primers. TCRdb's table, derived via immunoSEQ multiplex PCR, lists solely in-frame clones and lacks some. Seen here are about 150,000 clones, over 65% observed once, and the top ten hold around 2.3%. Sequences were obtained from PBMCs. The source is a man younger than 40 in good health and CMV-seronegative.

Here the CDR3 reads CASSTGSSGGIGSTDTQYF. The CDR3 DNA follows: TGCGCCAGCAGCACGGGCTCTAGCGGGGGCATTGGGAGCACAGATACGCAGTATTTT. This sequence joins TRBV5-1 and TRBJ2-3, with 10 nucleotides matching TRBD2. The CDR3 is 19 residues long. In germline, CDR1 is SGHRS, CDR2 YFSETQ. The V gene end was trimmed by 4 bases and the J gene end by 0 bases; junction bases not matched to a gene: 14.

The genes are TRBV2 and TRBJ2-7; D is uncertain. The CDR3 totals 12 residues. The ends were cut back, 6 bases at V and 2 bases at J, with 8 bases in the middle. Germline loops: CDR1 SNHLY, CDR2 FYNNEI. The CDR3 bases are TGTGCCAGCAGCGCAGGTGCCTACGAGCAGTACTTC. As protein: CASSAGAYEQYF.

The gene calls are TRBV7-9 and TRBJ1-1; D is unclear. Germline CDR1 and CDR2: SEHNR and FQNEAQ (reference sequence). The germline V and J ends were trimmed by 2 bases and 7 bases, with 11 bases remaining between them. The CDR3 runs to 13 residues. The CDR3 loop reads CASSLPPKLEAFF. The CDR3, as DNA: TGTGCCAGCAGCTTACCTCCCAAGCTTGAAGCTTTCTTT.

The genes are TRBV19 and TRBJ2-2; weak D call: TRBD2 (5 bases). This CDR3 is built from 16 residues. Germline values: CDR1 LNHDA, CDR2 SQIVND (reference sequence). V lost 4 bases and J lost 0, with 12 bases in between. This CDR3 is CASSTTGNPNTGELFF. CDR3 sequence (DNA): TGTGCCAGTAGTACGACCGGGAACCCGAACACCGGGGAGCTGTTTTTT.

This rearrangement joins TRBV7-9 to TRBJ2-3; D may be TRBD1 (5 bases). V dropped 3 bases and J dropped 0 bases, with 19 bases sitting between them. Germline-derived CDR1 and CDR2 are SEHNR and FQNEAQ (reference sequence). CDR3 length equals 18 residues. The CDR3 protein is CASSFNLGRQSSTDTQYF. CDR3 coding DNA: TGTGCCAGCAGCTTCAACCTTGGGCGACAGTCTAGCACAGATACGCAGTATTTT. The entire variable domain, with the rest obtained from reference TRBV7-9 and TRBJ2-3, is as follows: DTGVSQNPRHKITKRGQNVTFRCDPISEHNRLYWYRQTLGQGPEFLTYFQNEAQLEKSRLLSDRFSAERPKGSFSTLEIQRTEQGDSAMYLCASSFNLGRQSSTDTQYFGPGTRLTVL.

This chain uses TRBV6-5 with TRBJ1-1; 7 nucleotides line up with TRBD1. The CDR3 consists of 14 residues. CDR1 and CDR2 (germline): MNHEY, SVGAGI. V lost 9 bases, J lost 1 base, and 8 bases stayed unmatched. In DNA, the CDR3 is TGTGCCAGTCACGACTGGGACAGGAACACTGAAGCTTTCTTT. The encoded protein is CASHDWDRNTEAFF.

The chain carries TRBV5-1 and TRBJ1-1, with D tentatively TRBD1 (6 bases). Trimming took 7 bases from V and 5 from J, leaving 15 bases between them. This CDR3 is 13 amino acids long. CDR1 is SGHRS, CDR2 YFSETQ, per germline. The DNA for the CDR3 is TGCGCCAGCGTCCAACAGGGCTGGACTGAAGCTTTCTTT. Translation: CASVQQGWTEAFF. The entire variable domain, with the rest obtained from reference TRBV5-1 and TRBJ1-1, is as follows: KAGVTQTPRYLIKTRGQQVTLSCSPISGHRSVSWYQQTPGQGLQFLFEYFSETQRNKGNFPGRFSGRQFSNSRSEMNVSTLELGDSALYLCASVQQGWTEAFFGQGTRLTVV.

Concerning this clone: A single base separates this from a much larger clone, so it may be a read error. The chain links TRBV5-4 to TRBJ2-7; D is unresolved. V lost 4 bases and J lost 0, with 5 bases in between. CDR1 SGHNT and CDR2 YYREEE come from the germline V gene (reference sequence). CDR3 size: 12 residues. CDR3 sequence (DNA): TGTGCCAGCAGCCCCAGCTCCTACGAGCAGTACTTC. This translates into CASSPSSYEQYF.

V usage is TRBV6-5 and J usage is TRBJ2-7, with a possible D match to TRBD2 (6 bases). Trimming stripped 2 bases from V and 0 bases from J, with 14 bases between. CDR3 length: 16 residues. Germline assignment: CDR1 MNHEY and CDR2 SVGAGI. The CDR3 region has the DNA TGTGCCAGCAGTTACACAATGGAGGGACTCTCCTACGAGCAGTACTTC. It codes for CASSYTMEGLSYEQYF.

This chain links TRBV7-9 with TRBJ2-7, with D maybe TRBD2 (5 bases). This CDR3 has 15 amino acids. Trimming took 1 base from V and 3 from J, leaving 13 bases between them. In germline, CDR1 is SEHNR, CDR2 FQNEAQ (reference sequence). The CDR3 bases are TGTGCCAGCAGCTTAGTGGCCCGGGAACTCTACGAGCAGTACTTC. Amino acids: CASSLVARELYEQYF.

The genes are TRBV7-9 and TRBJ2-2; TRBD1 agrees at 9 bases. The germline V gene encodes CDR1 SEHNR and CDR2 FQNEAQ (reference sequence). This CDR3 spans 17 amino acids. V was clipped by 0 bases and J by 4 bases; unmatched bases: 6. CDR3 coding DNA: TGTGCCAGCAGCTTAGCCTGGACAGGGGTAGGCACCGGGGAGCTGTTTTTT. It translates to CASSLAWTGVGTGELFF.

A single count supports this clone. The junction shows a germline mismatch at one end, possibly a read error. The CDR3 DNA is TGTGCCAGCAGCCTAGGGGGACACCTTAGCAATCAGCCCCAGCATTTT. This gives the protein CASSLGGHLSNQPQHF. V usage is TRBV13 and J usage is TRBJ1-5; maybe TRBD1 (6 bases). Germline V gene sequence: CDR1 PRHDT, CDR2 FYEKMQ (reference sequence). The CDR3 consists of 16 residues.

The chain is built from TRBV4-1 and TRBJ1-4, with a possible D match to TRBD1 (6 bases). This CDR3 has 16 amino acids. Germline V gene lookup returns CDR1 MGHRA and CDR2 YSYEKL. V dropped 0 bases and J dropped 8 bases, with 16 bases sitting between them. CDR3 sequence: CASSQEITRGNEKLFF. For the CDR3, the DNA is TGCGCCAGCAGCCAAGAAATCACGAGGGGGAACGAAAAACTGTTTTTT.

V and J are TRBV14 and TRBJ2-3; perhaps TRBD1 as D (5 bases). Germline loops: CDR1 SGHDN, CDR2 FVKESK. Trimming left V 1 base short and J 3 bases short, with 8 bases between. CDR3 length: 14 amino acids. In DNA form, the CDR3 reads TGTGCCAGCAGCCAAGTCAGGGTTACAGATACGCAGTATTTT. Its translation: CASSQVRVTDTQYF.

A note on this clone: The junction does not match germline at one end; this may be a read error. The V call is TRBV2, the J call TRBJ1-5, with 9 positions matching TRBD1. There are 13 residues in the CDR3. Germline V lookup: CDR1 SNHLY, CDR2 FYNNEI. In DNA form, the CDR3 reads TGTGCCAGCAATCCGACAGGGGGAGGGCCCCAGAATTTT. This gives the protein CASNPTGGGPQNF.

The chain joins TRBV9 to TRBJ2-1; 9 nucleotides align to TRBD2. Per the germline V gene, CDR1 is SGDLS and CDR2 is YYNGEE. The trim removed 4 bases at V and 5 bases at J, leaving 1 base unmatched. The CDR3 is 13 residues long. CDR3 in amino acids: CASSLAGNNEQFF. The CDR3 DNA follows: TGTGCCAGCAGCCTAGCGGGGAACAATGAGCAGTTCTTC. Based on the CDR3 plus reference TRBV9 and TRBJ2-1, the full variable domain is DSGVTQTPKHLITATGQRVTLRCSPRSGDLSVYWYQQSLDQGLQFLIQYYNGEERAKGNILERFSAQQFPDLHSELNLSSLELGDSALYFCASSLAGNNEQFFGPGTRLTVL.

The chain combines TRBV4-3 with TRBJ2-7, with a tentative D call TRBD2 (5 bases). Between the trimmed V and J ends, which lost 0 bases and 2 bases, there was a span of 11 bases. The CDR3 contains 15 residues. CDR1 is LGHNA and CDR2 is YSLEER in the germline V gene. CDR3 coding DNA: TGCGCCAGCAGCCAAGATAGACGGGATCCCTACGAGCAGTACTTC. Translating it yields CASSQDRRDPYEQYF.